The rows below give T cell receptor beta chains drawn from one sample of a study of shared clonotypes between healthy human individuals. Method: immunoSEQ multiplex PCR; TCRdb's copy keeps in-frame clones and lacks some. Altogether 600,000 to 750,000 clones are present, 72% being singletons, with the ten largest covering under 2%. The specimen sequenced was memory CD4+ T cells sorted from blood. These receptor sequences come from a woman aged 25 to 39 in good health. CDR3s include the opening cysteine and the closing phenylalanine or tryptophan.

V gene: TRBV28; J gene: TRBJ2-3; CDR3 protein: CASSRWGRATDTQYF
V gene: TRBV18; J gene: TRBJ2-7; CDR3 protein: CASSPQGQNYEQYF
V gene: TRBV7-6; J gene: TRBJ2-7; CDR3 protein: CASSLGRGPYEQYF
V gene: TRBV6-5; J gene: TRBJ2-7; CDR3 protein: CASSATSGRINEQYF
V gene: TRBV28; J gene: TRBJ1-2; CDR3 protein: CASSLAPNGNYGYTF
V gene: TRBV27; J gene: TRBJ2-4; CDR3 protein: CASSFAVQGANIQYF
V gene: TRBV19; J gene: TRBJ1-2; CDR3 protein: CASSNRRDSANYGYTF
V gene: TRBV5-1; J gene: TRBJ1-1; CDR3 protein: CASSLGVRHTEAFF
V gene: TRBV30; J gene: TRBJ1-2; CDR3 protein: CAWSISLNYGYTF
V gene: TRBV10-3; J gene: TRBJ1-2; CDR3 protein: CAISPGTGAYGYTF
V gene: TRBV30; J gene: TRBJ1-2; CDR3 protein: CAWSEGGTHGYTF
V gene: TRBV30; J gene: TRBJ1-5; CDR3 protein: CAWSRTAGQPQHF
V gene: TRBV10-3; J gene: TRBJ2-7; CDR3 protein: CAISETAGTGGEQYF
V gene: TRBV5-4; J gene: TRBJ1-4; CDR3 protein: CASSSQGWSNEKLFF
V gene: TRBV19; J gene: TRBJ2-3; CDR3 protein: CASASGSTTDTQYF
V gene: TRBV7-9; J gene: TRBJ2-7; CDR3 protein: CASSPRAQGSYEQYF
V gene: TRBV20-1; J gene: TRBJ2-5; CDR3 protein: CSVPTSPGQYF
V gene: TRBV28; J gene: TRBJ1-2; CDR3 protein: CASSLATGVYGYTF
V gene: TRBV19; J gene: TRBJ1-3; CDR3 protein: CASSTDSYSGNTIYF
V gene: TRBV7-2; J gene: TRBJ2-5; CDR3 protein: CASSPEGETQYF
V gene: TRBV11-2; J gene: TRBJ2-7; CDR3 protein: CASSLVGTNYEQYF
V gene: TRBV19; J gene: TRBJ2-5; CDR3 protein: CASNSRDRGPTQYF
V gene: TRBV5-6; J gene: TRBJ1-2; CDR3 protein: CASSLAGTGLNYGYTF
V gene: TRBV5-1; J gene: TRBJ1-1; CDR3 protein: CASSFRGDGLNTEAFF
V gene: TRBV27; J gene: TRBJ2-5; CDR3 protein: CASSSVGGRETQYF